The entry that follows covers one TCR beta chain sequence. Its specificity is not known. This sample is part of a study of vaccination and CD4 T cells after COVID-19. Treatment given: approximately 11-day PBMC culture with coronavirus spike peptide pools or control peptides (ViraFEST assay). Per the germline V gene, CDR1 is MDHEN and CDR2 is SYDVKM. This CDR3 spans 15 amino acids. V gave up 5 bases and J gave up 3 bases; unmatched junction bases: 8. The study sequenced cultured CD4+ T cell DNA using the Oncomine TCR Beta short-read assay. TCRdb fed the PCR reads into MiXCR, producing one record per CDR3 protein. Among 20,000 to 25,000 distinct CDR3 sequences listed, about 52% were seen once.

This sequence joins TRBV28 and TRBJ1-1; TRBD1 matches at 8 bases. The sequence was collected from a human donor who had recovered from COVID-19. The sample comprised CD4+ T cells from blood, cultured in vitro. For the CDR3, the DNA is TGTGCCAGCAGTCAATCCCAGGGGGCGCACACTGAAGCTTTCTTT. It translates to CASSQSQGAHTEAFF.